What follows describes a single TCR beta chain. Its specificity is unknown. The data were produced by immunoSEQ multiplex PCR, yet TCRdb's version contains in-frame clones alone and is incomplete. The table has over 150,000 clones, 88% seen once. These data are taken from a study of T cell responses to AZD1222 COVID-19 vaccine. Study-wide results and caveats: Donors were chiefly white British, with a greater number of females, and clonal diversity was perhaps underestimated. Repertoires were collected only later (after the peak T cell response had occurred). The study found Spike-specific TCR breadth and depth rose after two AZD1222 doses. Dominant at 160-218 and 743-854, vaccine-associated CD4 TCRs also spanned spike.

Germline CDR1 reads LGHNT; CDR2 reads FRNRAP. V was shortened by 0 bases and J by 6 bases, with 8 bases between the two germline ends. The CDR3 totals 13 residues. The chain links TRBV12-5 to TRBJ1-1; D is unclear. This sequence originates from an adult in good health. This specimen consisted of peripheral blood, obtained on day 0 of AZD1222 vaccination. In DNA form, the CDR3 reads TGTGCTAGTGGTTTGGTACCCCAGCCTGAAGCTTTCTTT. This encodes CASGLVPQPEAFF.